These T cell receptor beta chains were read from a single sample in a study of spatial heterogeneity in lung cancer. TCRdb ran MiXCR on the 5' RACE reads and lists one entry per CDR3 protein. The table lists 6,000 to 8,000 distinct CDR3 sequences, about 6.9% of them singletons. Sequenced material: lung tumor tissue, taken at surgery. These receptors came from a male donor with early-stage non-small cell lung cancer. Each CDR3 is given with its conserved first and last residue. A D gene is named only where the DNA matches it firmly. The size entry is marked missing in some rows and otherwise reads once, few, many or a size class.

J	size	D	V	DNA	CDR3
TRBJ1-6	medium-sized	TRBD1	TRBV20-1	TGCAGTGCTCCCGGGACAGGGGTAGGCTCACCCCTCCACTTT	CSAPGTGVGSPLHF
TRBJ2-7	many	TRBD2	TRBV28	TGTGCCAGCAGTGGACGAGCAGCGGGAAGGGGTTTGTACGAGCAGTACTTC	CASSGRAAGRGLYEQYF
TRBJ2-1	medium-sized	NA	TRBV2	TGTGCCAGCAGCCGGGACTCGGGGTTCTTC	CASSRDSGFF
TRBJ2-1	NA	TRBD2	TRBV12-3/TRBV12-4	TGTGCCAGCAGAAAGACTAGCGGGAGGGTCAATGAGCAGTTCTTC	CASRKTSGRVNEQFF
TRBJ2-3	medium-sized	NA	TRBV30	TGTGCCTGGAGTTGGGGGGAAGCAACAGATACGCAGTATTTT	CAWSWGEATDTQYF
TRBJ2-1	few	NA	TRBV4-3	TGCGCCAGCAGCCCGATCCGGGACTGGACCTATAATGAGCAGTTCTTC	CASSPIRDWTYNEQFF
TRBJ1-4	medium-sized	NA	TRBV12-3/TRBV12-4	TGTGCCAGCAGTTTTAACGTTAATGAAAAACTGTTTTTT	CASSFNVNEKLFF
TRBJ2-7	medium-sized	TRBD2	TRBV7-2	TGTGCCAGCAGCTCCGGGGGCAAGCGGGAGTCGTACGAGCAGTACTTC	CASSSGGKRESYEQYF
TRBJ2-1	medium-sized	NA	TRBV6-6	TGTGCCAGCAGTCCTACCGACAGGCGCTCCTACAATGAGCAGTTCTTC	CASSPTDRRSYNEQFF
TRBJ2-3	many	TRBD2	TRBV7-2	TGTGCCAGCAGCTATAGCGGGGCAGATACGCAGTATTTT	CASSYSGADTQYF
TRBJ1-4	medium-sized	NA	TRBV5-1	TGCGCCAGCAGCTCGACAGGTTCAACTAATGAAAAACTGTTTTTT	CASSSTGSTNEKLFF
TRBJ2-7	medium-sized	NA	TRBV30	TGTGCCTGGGGTCGGCCCTACGTCGAGCAGTACTTC	CAWGRPYVEQYF
TRBJ2-1	many	TRBD2	TRBV20-1	TGCAGTGCTCCCGGGAGGCTAGTCGGCGATAATGAGCAGTTCTTC	CSAPGRLVGDNEQFF
TRBJ1-2	medium-sized	TRBD1	TRBV12-3/TRBV12-4	TGTGCCAGCAGTCAAACTTCGGGACAGCCAAACTATGGCTACACCTTC	CASSQTSGQPNYGYTF